The 10 T cell receptor beta chains below all came from one sample that was sequenced in a study of shared clonotypes between healthy human individuals. Assay: immunoSEQ multiplex PCR; the TCRdb copy retains only in-frame clones and omits some. Of approximately 2,000,000 clones listed, around 90% are singletons. The sample consisted of naive CD4+ T cells from PBMCs. Regarding subset: CD45RA+ positively selected. These receptors were taken from a man between 18 and 29 years old in good health. Some clones in this sample may be carry-over from other donors' samples.

The rearrangement joins TRBV12-5 to TRBJ2-3, with D perhaps matching TRBD1 (5 bases). The V gene lost 2 bases and the J gene lost 5 bases, with 8 bases spanning the gap. The germline V gene encodes CDR1 LGHNT and CDR2 FRNRAP. CDR3 size: 13 residues. Here the CDR3 DNA reads TGTGCTAGTGGTTTGACAGGACAAGATACGCAGTATTTT. Residues: CASGLTGQDTQYF.

This clone was observed once. Other DNA sequences of this sample code for an identical CDR3. The rearrangement links TRBV29-1 to TRBJ1-1, with a possible D match to TRBD1 (5 bases). Germline CDR1 reads SQVTM; CDR2 reads ANQGSEA. The CDR3 is 11 amino acids. V shed 4 bases and J shed 4 bases, with 7 bases lying between them. The CDR3 DNA reads TGCAGCGTTGTGAGGGGCACTGAAGCTTTCTTT. Its protein is CSVVRGTEAFF.

The CDR3 DNA sequence: TGTGCCAGCAGTTACGTCTTGGCGGGGGGGACTGAAGCTTTCTTT. The encoded protein is CASSYVLAGGTEAFF. The chain has TRBV6-5 and TRBJ1-1; D might be TRBD1 (5 bases). Germline-derived CDR1 and CDR2 are MNHEY and SVGAGI. This CDR3 contains 15 residues. The ends were cut back, 2 bases at V and 5 bases at J, with 15 bases in the middle.

The chain is built from TRBV5-1 and TRBJ2-7; D perhaps matches TRBD1 (7 bases). Germline CDR1 and CDR2: SGHRS and YFSETQ. V dropped 3 bases and J dropped 3 bases, with 16 bases sitting between them. The CDR3 spans 15 residues. The DNA for the CDR3 is TGCGCCAGCAGCTCTGGAGGGTCAGGGGGCTACGAGCAGTACTTC. Translation: CASSSGGSGGYEQYF.

The chain joins TRBV6-5 to TRBJ1-6; the match to TRBD1 covers 9 bases. V lost 7 bases and J lost 8; bases outside the gene matches: 6. Germline CDR1 reads MNHEY; CDR2 reads SVGAGI. The CDR3 sequence is 14 residues long. CDR3 region: CASTIQGAHSPLHF. The CDR3 DNA sequence: TGTGCCAGCACCATACAGGGGGCGCATTCACCCCTCCACTTT.

The chain combines TRBV6-1 with TRBJ1-2; TRBD1 agrees at 12 bases. The CDR3 has 14 residues. V was clipped by 6 bases and J by 5 bases; unmatched bases: 4. Per germline, CDR1 MNHNS and CDR2 SASEGT. The CDR3 nucleotides read TGTGCCAGCAGGACGGGACAGGGGGCTTATGGCTACACCTTC. It specifies CASRTGQGAYGYTF.

V and J are TRBV6-5 and TRBJ2-3, with 8 bases that match TRBD1. Germline V gives CDR1 MNHEY, CDR2 SVGAGI. With 0 bases clipped from V and 6 bases from J, the junction kept 5 bases outside the gene matches. CDR3 length: 15 residues. CDR3 residues: CASSYSQGASDTQYF. CDR3 bases: TGTGCCAGCAGTTACTCGCAGGGGGCTAGCGATACGCAGTATTTT.

This rearrangement joins TRBV14 to TRBJ2-2, with TRBD1 matching 8 bases. Per germline, CDR1 SGHDN and CDR2 FVKESK. The CDR3 sequence is 16 residues long. V lost 4 bases to trimming and J lost 3 bases; unmatched junction nucleotides: 7. CDR3 DNA sequence: TGTGCCAGCAGCCGCGACAGGGGATACGACACCGGGGAGCTGTTTTTT. Residues: CASSRDRGYDTGELFF.

This clone was observed a single time. The J gene is TRBJ2-2, the V gene TRBV27; 7 nucleotides match TRBD2. V shed 8 bases, J shed 5 bases, and the junction held 8 bases outside the gene matches. This CDR3 is 14 amino acids long. CDR1 MNHEY and CDR2 SMNVEV come from the germline V gene (reference sequence). In nucleotides, the CDR3 is TGTGCCAGCGGGGAGGGATTGAGGACCGGGGAGCTGTTTTTT. Amino acid sequence: CASGEGLRTGELFF.

This chain uses TRBV5-4 with TRBJ2-3, with a weak D call TRBD2 (6 bases). Germline lookup yields CDR1 SGHNT and CDR2 YYREEE (reference sequence). CDR3 length: 15 residues. Between the trimmed V and J ends, which lost 0 bases and 4 bases, there was a span of 12 bases. The CDR3 is CASSLDAGRADTQYF. DNA of the CDR3: TGTGCCAGCAGCTTGGATGCGGGAAGGGCAGATACGCAGTATTTT.